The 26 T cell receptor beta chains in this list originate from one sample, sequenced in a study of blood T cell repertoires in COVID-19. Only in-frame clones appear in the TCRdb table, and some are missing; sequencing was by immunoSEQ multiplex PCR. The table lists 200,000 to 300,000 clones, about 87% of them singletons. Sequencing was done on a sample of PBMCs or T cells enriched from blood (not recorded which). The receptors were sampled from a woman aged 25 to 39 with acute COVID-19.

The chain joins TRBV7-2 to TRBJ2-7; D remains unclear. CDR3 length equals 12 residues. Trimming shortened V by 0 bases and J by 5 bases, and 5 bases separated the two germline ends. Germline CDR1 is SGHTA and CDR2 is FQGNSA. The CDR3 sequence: CASSLAAHEQYF. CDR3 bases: TGTGCCAGCAGCTTAGCGGCCCACGAGCAGTACTTC.

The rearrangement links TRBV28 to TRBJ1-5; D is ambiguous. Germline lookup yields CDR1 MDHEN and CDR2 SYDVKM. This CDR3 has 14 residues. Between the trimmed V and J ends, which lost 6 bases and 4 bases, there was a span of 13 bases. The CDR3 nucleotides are TGTGCCAGCAGCAAGGGAGGAGATAATCAGCCCCAGCATTTT. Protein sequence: CASSKGGDNQPQHF.

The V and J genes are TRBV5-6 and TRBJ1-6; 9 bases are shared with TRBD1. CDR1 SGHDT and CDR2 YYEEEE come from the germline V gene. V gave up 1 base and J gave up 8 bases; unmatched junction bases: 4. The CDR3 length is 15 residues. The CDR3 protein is CASSLSGQGYSPLHF. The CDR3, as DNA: TGTGCCAGCAGCTTGTCGGGACAGGGTTATTCACCCCTCCACTTT.

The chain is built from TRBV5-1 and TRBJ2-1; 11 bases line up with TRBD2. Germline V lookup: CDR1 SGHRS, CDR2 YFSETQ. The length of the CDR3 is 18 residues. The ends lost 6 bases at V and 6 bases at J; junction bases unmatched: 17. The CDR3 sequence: CASMQHLSGGDVLNEQFF. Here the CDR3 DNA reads TGCGCCAGCATGCAACATCTTAGCGGGGGGGACGTTCTCAATGAGCAGTTCTTC. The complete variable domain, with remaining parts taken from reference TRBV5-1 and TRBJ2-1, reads KAGVTQTPRYLIKTRGQQVTLSCSPISGHRSVSWYQQTPGQGLQFLFEYFSETQRNKGNFPGRFSGRQFSNSRSEMNVSTLELGDSALYLCASMQHLSGGDVLNEQFFGPGTRLTVL.

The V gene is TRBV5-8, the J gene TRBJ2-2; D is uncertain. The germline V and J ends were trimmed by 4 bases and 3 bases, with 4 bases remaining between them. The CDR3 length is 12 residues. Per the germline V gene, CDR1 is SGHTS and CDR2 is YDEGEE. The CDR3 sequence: CASSTYTGELFF. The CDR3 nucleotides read TGTGCCAGCAGCACTTACACCGGGGAGCTGTTTTTT.

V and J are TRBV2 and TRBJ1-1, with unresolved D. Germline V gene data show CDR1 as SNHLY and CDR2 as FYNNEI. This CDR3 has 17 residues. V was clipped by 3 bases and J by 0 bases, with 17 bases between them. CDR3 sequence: CASSDVGETPLNTEAFF. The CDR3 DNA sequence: TGTGCCAGCAGTGATGTCGGAGAAACACCCTTGAACACTGAAGCTTTCTTT.

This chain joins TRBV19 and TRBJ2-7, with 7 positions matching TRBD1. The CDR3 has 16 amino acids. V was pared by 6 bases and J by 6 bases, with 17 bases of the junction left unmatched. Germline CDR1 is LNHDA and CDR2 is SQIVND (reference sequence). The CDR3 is CASSKTTSLTGAEQYF. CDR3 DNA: TGTGCCAGTAGCAAAACAACATCCTTAACAGGGGCCGAGCAGTACTTC.

In DNA, the CDR3 is TGCAGTGCCCTGTCGGGGGAGACCCAGTACTTC. Residues: CSALSGETQYF. The rearrangement uses TRBV20-1 and TRBJ2-5; D perhaps matches TRBD2 (5 bases). With 6 bases removed from V and 5 bases from J, the gap between germline ends came to 10 bases. The germline CDR1 and CDR2 sequences are DFQATT and SNEGSKA (reference sequence). The length of the CDR3 is 11 residues.

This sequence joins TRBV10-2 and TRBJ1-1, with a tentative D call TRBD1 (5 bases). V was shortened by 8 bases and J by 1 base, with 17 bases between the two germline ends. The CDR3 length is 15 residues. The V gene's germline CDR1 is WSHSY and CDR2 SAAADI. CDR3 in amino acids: CASLNRQSPNTEAFF. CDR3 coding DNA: TGCGCCAGCCTGAACAGGCAGAGCCCGAACACTGAAGCTTTCTTT.

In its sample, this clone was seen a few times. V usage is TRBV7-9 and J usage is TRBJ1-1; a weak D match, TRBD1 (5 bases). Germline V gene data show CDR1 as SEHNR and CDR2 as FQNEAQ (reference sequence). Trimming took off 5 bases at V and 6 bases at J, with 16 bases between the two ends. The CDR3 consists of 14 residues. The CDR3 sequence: CASSETVGRPEAFF. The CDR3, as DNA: TGTGCCAGCAGCGAGACAGTGGGAAGACCTGAAGCTTTCTTT.

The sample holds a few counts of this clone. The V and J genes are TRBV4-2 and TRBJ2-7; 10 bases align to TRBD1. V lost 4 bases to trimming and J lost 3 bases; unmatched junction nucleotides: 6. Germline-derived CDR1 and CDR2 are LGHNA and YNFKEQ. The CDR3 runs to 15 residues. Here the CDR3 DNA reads TGTGCCAGCAGCCCCCGGGACAGGGGAGACTACGAGCAGTACTTC. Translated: CASSPRDRGDYEQYF.

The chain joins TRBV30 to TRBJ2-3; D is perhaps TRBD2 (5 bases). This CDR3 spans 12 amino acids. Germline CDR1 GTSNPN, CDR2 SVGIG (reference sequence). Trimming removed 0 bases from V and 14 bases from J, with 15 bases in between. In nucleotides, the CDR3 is TGTGCCTGGAGTGTCTCTGGGCTAGCACTGTATTTT. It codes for CAWSVSGLALYF.

The CDR3 nucleotides are TGCGCCAGCACCTCGGACACGAACACTGAAGCTTTCTTT. It yields the protein CASTSDTNTEAFF. This chain joins TRBV10-1 and TRBJ1-1; the D gene is possibly TRBD1 (5 bases). The CDR3 has 13 amino acids. V gave up 7 bases and J gave up 1 base, with 10 bases separating them. Germline values: CDR1 WNHNN, CDR2 SYGVQD (reference sequence).

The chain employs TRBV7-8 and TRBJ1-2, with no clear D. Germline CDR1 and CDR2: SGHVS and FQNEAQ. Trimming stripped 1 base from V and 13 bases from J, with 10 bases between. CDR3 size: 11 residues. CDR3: CASSLVEAVTF. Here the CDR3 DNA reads TGTGCCAGCAGCTTAGTAGAGGCCGTCACCTTC.

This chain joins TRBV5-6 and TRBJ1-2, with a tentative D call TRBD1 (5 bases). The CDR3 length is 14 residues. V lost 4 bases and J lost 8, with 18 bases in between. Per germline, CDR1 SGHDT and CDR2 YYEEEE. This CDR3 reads CASSPLTVEGGYTF. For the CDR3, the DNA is TGTGCCAGCAGCCCCTTGACAGTGGAAGGCGGCTACACCTTC.

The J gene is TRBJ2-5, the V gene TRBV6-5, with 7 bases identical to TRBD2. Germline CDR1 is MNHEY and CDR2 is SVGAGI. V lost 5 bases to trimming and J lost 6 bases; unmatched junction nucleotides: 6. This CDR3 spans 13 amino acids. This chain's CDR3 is CASSPGGSKTQYF. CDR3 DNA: TGTGCCAGCAGTCCGGGGGGTTCTAAGACCCAGTACTTC.

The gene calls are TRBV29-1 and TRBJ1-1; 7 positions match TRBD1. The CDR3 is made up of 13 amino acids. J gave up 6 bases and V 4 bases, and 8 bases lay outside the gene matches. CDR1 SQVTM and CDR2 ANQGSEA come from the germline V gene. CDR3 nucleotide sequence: TGCAGCGTTGTAGGACAGGAGAATCCTGAAGCTTTCTTT. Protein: CSVVGQENPEAFF.

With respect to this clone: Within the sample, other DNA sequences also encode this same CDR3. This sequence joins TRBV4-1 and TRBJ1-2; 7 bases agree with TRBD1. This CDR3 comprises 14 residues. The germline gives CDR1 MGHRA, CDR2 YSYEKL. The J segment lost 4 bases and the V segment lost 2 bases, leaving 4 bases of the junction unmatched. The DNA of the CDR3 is TGCGCCAGCAGCCAACCGGGACAGCTCTATGGCTACACCTTC. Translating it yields CASSQPGQLYGYTF.

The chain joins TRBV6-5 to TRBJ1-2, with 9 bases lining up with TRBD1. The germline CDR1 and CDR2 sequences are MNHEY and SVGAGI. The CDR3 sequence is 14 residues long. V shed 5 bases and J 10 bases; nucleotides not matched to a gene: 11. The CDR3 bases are TGTGCCAGCAGTAGTTCCGGGACAGGGCTAGACTACACCTTC. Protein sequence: CASSSSGTGLDYTF.

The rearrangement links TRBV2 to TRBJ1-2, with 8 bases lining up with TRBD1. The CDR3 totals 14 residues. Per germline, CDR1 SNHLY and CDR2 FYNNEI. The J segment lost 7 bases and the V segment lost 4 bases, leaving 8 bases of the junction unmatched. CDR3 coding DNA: TGTGCCAGCAGTGCGCAGGGGGCGCGGGTTGGCTACACCTTC. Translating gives CASSAQGARVGYTF.

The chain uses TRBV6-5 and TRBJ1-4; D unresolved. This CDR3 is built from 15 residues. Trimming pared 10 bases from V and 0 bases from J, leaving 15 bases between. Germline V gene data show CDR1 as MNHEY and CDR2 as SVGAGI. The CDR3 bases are TGTGCCACCTCAGCACCGCGGGCAACTAATGAAAAACTGTTTTTT. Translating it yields CATSAPRATNEKLFF.

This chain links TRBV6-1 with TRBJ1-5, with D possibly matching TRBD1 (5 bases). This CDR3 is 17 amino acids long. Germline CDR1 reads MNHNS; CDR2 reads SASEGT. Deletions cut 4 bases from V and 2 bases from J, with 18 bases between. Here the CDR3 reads CASSGDLLGGGNQPQHF. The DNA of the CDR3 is TGTGCCAGCAGTGGGGATCTTTTGGGGGGAGGCAATCAGCCCCAGCATTTT.

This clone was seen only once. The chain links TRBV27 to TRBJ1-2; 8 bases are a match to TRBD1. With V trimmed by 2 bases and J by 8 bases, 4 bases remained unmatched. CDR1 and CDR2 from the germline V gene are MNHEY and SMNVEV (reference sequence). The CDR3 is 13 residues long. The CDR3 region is CASSLRTGIGYTF. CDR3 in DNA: TGTGCCAGCAGTTTACGGACAGGGATAGGCTACACCTTC.

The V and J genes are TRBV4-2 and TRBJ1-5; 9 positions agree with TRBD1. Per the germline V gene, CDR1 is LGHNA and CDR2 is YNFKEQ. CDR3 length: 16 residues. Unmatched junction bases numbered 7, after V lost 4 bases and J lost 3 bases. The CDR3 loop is CASSLSQGAINQPQHF. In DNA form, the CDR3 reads TGTGCCAGCAGCCTATCACAGGGGGCTATCAATCAGCCCCAGCATTTT.

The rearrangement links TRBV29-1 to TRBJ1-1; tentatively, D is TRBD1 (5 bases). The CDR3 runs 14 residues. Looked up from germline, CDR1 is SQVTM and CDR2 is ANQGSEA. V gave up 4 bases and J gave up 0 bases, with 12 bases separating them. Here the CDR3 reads CSVVRRGLNTEAFF. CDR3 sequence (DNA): TGCAGCGTTGTAAGAAGGGGCCTGAACACTGAAGCTTTCTTT.

The CDR3 sequence is CASSQDDRGAEAFF. The CDR3 nucleotides read TGCGCCAGCAGCCAGGACGACAGGGGCGCTGAAGCTTTCTTT. The chain links TRBV4-1 to TRBJ1-1; 8 bases line up with TRBD1. The V gene's germline CDR1 is MGHRA and CDR2 YSYEKL. The V gene end was trimmed by 3 bases and the J gene end by 6 bases; junction bases not matched to a gene: 6. This CDR3 region has 14 residues.